One sample yielded the 21 T cell receptor beta chains listed below, sequenced in a study of cytomegalovirus exposure and HLA in healthy donors. The PCR was carried out with 60 Vbeta primers and 13 Jbeta primers. TCRdb's table, derived via immunoSEQ multiplex PCR, lists solely in-frame clones and lacks some. The sample holds 50,000 to 70,000 clones. The sequencing input was PBMCs. These receptors came from a male donor in good health and CMV-seronegative.

The chain links TRBV5-5 to TRBJ1-2; TRBD1 might be the D (5 bases). CDR1 is SGHKS, CDR2 YYEKEE, per germline (reference sequence). Trimming took 0 bases from V and 2 from J, leaving 11 bases between them. CDR3 length: 15 amino acids. CDR3 in amino acids: CASSLEGRENYGYTF. The CDR3 DNA is TGTGCCAGCAGCTTGGAGGGCAGGGAAAACTATGGCTACACCTTC.

This chain joins TRBV6-5 and TRBJ1-2, with no clear D. The CDR3 has 14 residues. Germline lookup yields CDR1 MNHEY and CDR2 SVGAGI. The V gene lost 6 bases and the J gene lost 2 bases, with 13 bases spanning the gap. Written as DNA, the CDR3 is TGTGCCAGCAGGCGGCCCGCTTCAAACTATGGCTACACCTTC. Translation gives CASRRPASNYGYTF.

The V gene is TRBV5-8, the J gene TRBJ2-1; a possible D gene is TRBD2 (6 bases). V was clipped by 4 bases and J by 0 bases, with 11 bases between them. The CDR3 is 15 amino acids. Germline values: CDR1 SGHTS, CDR2 YDEGEE. CDR3 sequence (DNA): TGTGCCAGCAGCCGGGACTTCTCCTCCTACAATGAGCAGTTCTTC. Its translation is CASSRDFSSYNEQFF.

The rearrangement links TRBV19 to TRBJ2-7, with 8 bases matching TRBD1. Germline V CDR1 and CDR2: LNHDA, SQIVND (reference sequence). Germline trimming cut 4 bases from V and 3 bases from J; bases unmatched to any gene: 5. CDR3 length: 14 amino acids. The CDR3 DNA follows: TGTGCCAGTAGTAGGGACAGGCGTAGCTACGAGCAGTACTTC. Amino acid sequence: CASSRDRRSYEQYF.

The rearrangement uses TRBV9 and TRBJ2-7, with a weak D call TRBD2 (7 bases). This CDR3 has 17 amino acids. The germline V gene has CDR1 SGDLS and CDR2 YYNGEE. Trimming took 4 bases from V and 2 from J, leaving 22 bases between them. The DNA of the CDR3 is TGTGCCAGCAGCCCCCGACGCGGGGGCGGATCCGCCTACGAGCAGTACTTC. This translates into CASSPRRGGGSAYEQYF.

The V call is TRBV15, the J call TRBJ2-1; 7 nucleotides align to TRBD1. Germline assignment: CDR1 LNHNV and CDR2 YYDKDF (reference sequence). V lost 8 bases, J lost 5 bases, and 3 bases stayed unmatched. The CDR3 extends over 12 amino acids. Here the CDR3 reads CATGTANNEQFF. CDR3 sequence (DNA): TGTGCCACCGGGACAGCAAACAATGAGCAGTTCTTC.

This rearrangement joins TRBV7-2 to TRBJ2-1; D not certain. V lost 1 base, J lost 0 bases, and 7 bases lay in between. The CDR3 runs to 15 residues. Germline V gives CDR1 SGHTA, CDR2 FQGNSA. For the CDR3, the DNA is TGTGCCAGCAGCTTAGAATTTTACTCCTACAATGAGCAGTTCTTC. Amino acid sequence: CASSLEFYSYNEQFF. Combining the CDR3 with reference TRBV7-2 and TRBJ2-1 gives the whole variable domain GAGVSQSPSNKVTEKGKDVELRCDPISGHTALYWYRQSLGQGLEFLIYFQGNSAPDKSGLPSDRFSAERTGGSVSTLTIQRTQQEDSAVYLCASSLEFYSYNEQFFGPGTRLTVL.

The rearrangement joins TRBV7-2 to TRBJ1-1, with D maybe TRBD1 (6 bases). The germline gives CDR1 SGHTA, CDR2 FQGNSA. Between the trimmed V and J ends, which lost 2 bases and 3 bases, there was a span of 25 bases. CDR3 length: 19 residues. CDR3 sequence reads: CASSLYGGPSWGSDTEAFF. The CDR3 DNA reads as TGTGCCAGCAGCTTATACGGGGGGCCCTCCTGGGGGTCGGACACTGAAGCTTTCTTT. Full variable domain (missing parts from reference TRBV7-2 and TRBJ1-1): GAGVSQSPSNKVTEKGKDVELRCDPISGHTALYWYRQSLGQGLEFLIYFQGNSAPDKSGLPSDRFSAERTGGSVSTLTIQRTQQEDSAVYLCASSLYGGPSWGSDTEAFFGQGTRLTVV.

This sequence joins TRBV6-5 and TRBJ1-1; D possibly corresponds to TRBD1 (5 bases). The CDR3 spans 11 residues. In germline, CDR1 is MNHEY, CDR2 SVGAGI. V shed 3 bases and J shed 11 bases, with 10 bases lying between them. As DNA, the CDR3 is TGTGCCAGCAGTTATCAGGGTTACGCTTTCTTT. This gives the protein CASSYQGYAFF.

J is TRBJ2-5 and V is TRBV2; 12 nucleotides line up with TRBD2. The CDR3 runs to 15 residues. Per the germline V gene, CDR1 is SNHLY and CDR2 is FYNNEI. Trimming took 6 bases from V and 5 from J; bases not matched to a gene: 7. CDR3 protein: CASRETSGGRETQYF. The CDR3 coding sequence is TGTGCCAGCAGGGAGACTAGCGGGGGCCGGGAGACCCAGTACTTC.

The J gene is TRBJ1-2, the V gene TRBV4-1; TRBD1 agrees at 7 bases. This CDR3 spans 14 amino acids. Trimming removed 0 bases from V and 6 bases from J; junction bases left unmatched: 4. Germline V CDR1 and CDR2: MGHRA, YSYEKL. The CDR3 sequence: CASSQEKGADGYTF. CDR3 DNA sequence: TGCGCCAGCAGCCAAGAGAAGGGGGCCGATGGCTACACCTTC.

The genes are TRBV5-5 and TRBJ2-3, with a weak D call TRBD1 (6 bases). Per the germline V gene, CDR1 is SGHKS and CDR2 is YYEKEE (reference sequence). The V end was cut by 3 bases, the J end by 2 bases, with 10 bases between. CDR3 size: 14 residues. CDR3 loop: CASSSGQPTDTQYF. The DNA of the CDR3 is TGTGCCAGCAGCTCGGGACAACCCACAGATACGCAGTATTTT.

This sequence joins TRBV27 and TRBJ2-7; possibly TRBD2 for D (6 bases). Germline V gene lookup returns CDR1 MNHEY and CDR2 SMNVEV (reference sequence). V shed 5 bases and J shed 7 bases, with 12 bases lying between them. The CDR3 covers 12 residues. The chain's CDR3 is CASSGPGREQYF. The CDR3 region has the DNA TGTGCCAGCAGTGGGCCAGGGAGGGAGCAGTACTTC.

The V call is TRBV30, the J call TRBJ2-7, with D maybe TRBD1 (7 bases). CDR1 is GTSNPN, CDR2 SVGIG, per germline (reference sequence). The CDR3 has 12 amino acids. Here the CDR3 reads CARRGQAYEQYF. The DNA for the CDR3 is TGTGCGCGGAGGGGGCAAGCCTACGAGCAGTACTTC.

V is TRBV7-6 and J is TRBJ2-1; 7 bases match TRBD1. This CDR3 has 14 residues. Losses at the gene ends were 2 bases for V and 10 bases for J; bases not matched to a gene: 8. Germline loops: CDR1 SGHVS, CDR2 FNYEAQ. CDR3: CASSLTGTAREQFF. The CDR3 DNA follows: TGTGCCAGCAGCTTAACCGGGACAGCGAGGGAGCAGTTCTTC.

This sequence joins TRBV11-2 and TRBJ1-1, with D tentatively TRBD1 (5 bases). The CDR3 covers 13 residues. The V end lost 6 bases, the J end lost 1 base, and 9 bases lay between the germline ends. Germline V gene data show CDR1 as SGHAT and CDR2 as FQNNGV. The CDR3 nucleotides read TGTGCCAGCAGTGCGGGGGAGAACACTGAAGCTTTCTTT. The encoded protein is CASSAGENTEAFF.

The gene calls are TRBV6-1 and TRBJ2-7, with D uncertain. Germline CDR1 MNHNS, CDR2 SASEGT. This CDR3 region has 13 residues. Trimming shortened V by 2 bases and J by 3 bases, and 8 bases separated the two germline ends. The CDR3 region is CASSEQHFYEQYF. In DNA form, the CDR3 reads TGTGCCAGCAGTGAACAACATTTCTACGAGCAGTACTTC.

CDR3 region: CASSTTGVTEAFF. CDR3 bases: TGTGCCAGTAGTACGACAGGGGTTACTGAAGCTTTCTTT. The V call is TRBV19, the J call TRBJ1-1; TRBD1 agrees at 8 bases. Germline V gene sequence: CDR1 LNHDA, CDR2 SQIVND (reference sequence). The J segment lost 5 bases and the V segment lost 4 bases, leaving 3 bases of the junction unmatched. This CDR3 spans 13 amino acids. The full variable domain, rest sourced from reference TRBV19 and TRBJ1-1, is DGGITQSPKYLFRKEGQNVTLSCEQNLNHDAMYWYRQDPGQGLRLIYYSQIVNDFQKGDIAEGYSVSREKKESFPLTVTSAQKNPTAFYLCASSTTGVTEAFFGQGTRLTVV.

The V call is TRBV4-1, the J call TRBJ1-2; tentatively, D is TRBD1 (5 bases). The V end lost 1 base, the J end lost 0 bases, and 12 bases lay between the germline ends. The CDR3 consists of 16 residues. Germline V gives CDR1 MGHRA, CDR2 YSYEKL. CDR3 in amino acids: CASSQGGAPANYGYTF. The CDR3 nucleotides read TGCGCCAGCAGCCAAGGCGGGGCCCCCGCTAACTATGGCTACACCTTC.

The CDR3 DNA follows: TGCAGCGTGGCGGGACTAGCGGGAGGGCCCGCCTACGAGCAGTACTTC. It specifies CSVAGLAGGPAYEQYF. The chain links TRBV29-1 to TRBJ2-7, with 16 bases fitting TRBD2. Trimming removed 6 bases from V and 2 bases from J; junction bases left unmatched: 7. Germline V lookup: CDR1 SQVTM, CDR2 ANQGSEA. This CDR3 is 16 amino acids long.

The chain is built from TRBV4-3 and TRBJ1-5; the match to TRBD1 covers 7 bases. The CDR3 loop spans 17 amino acids. Germline CDR1 LGHNA, CDR2 YSLEER. Trimming at V came to 5 bases and at J to 3 bases, leaving 13 bases not matched to a gene. The CDR3 spells CASSSPYITGVNQPQHF. In nucleotides, the CDR3 is TGCGCCAGCAGCTCCCCCTATATAACAGGGGTCAATCAGCCCCAGCATTTT.